Here is one T cell receptor (beta chain) with its context. The data stem from a study of blood T cell repertoires in COVID-19. This table comes from immunoSEQ multiplex PCR, and its TCRdb copy is limited to in-frame clones, with some not included. Seen here are under 200,000 clones, approximately 90% observed once, and the top ten hold approximately 4%. What was sequenced was peripheral blood. This receptor was taken from a man younger than 35 with active or convalescent COVID-19.

CDR3 in DNA: TGTGCCAGTAGTGCAGTCTACAATGAGCAGTTCTTC. Encoded protein: CASSAVYNEQFF. The chain has TRBV19 and TRBJ2-1; D uncertain. The CDR3 runs 12 residues. Germline values: CDR1 LNHDA, CDR2 SQIVND (reference sequence). The V end lost 5 bases, the J end lost 3 bases, and 5 bases lay between the germline ends.